This is a list of T cell receptor beta chains from one sample in a study of cytomegalovirus exposure and HLA in healthy donors. Generated by immunoSEQ multiplex PCR, the TCRdb table keeps only in-frame clones and is missing some. The sample includes tens of thousands of clones. Sequencing used PBMCs. These receptor sequences come from a woman younger than 45 in good health and CMV-seronegative. Each CDR3 is given with its conserved first and last residue. D genes are given only for firm matches.

>TRBD2|TRBV11-2|TRBJ2-5
CASSISGRGETQYF
TGTGCCAGCTCTATATCCGGGCGGGGGGAGACCCAGTACTTC
>.|TRBV5-7|TRBJ2-1
CASSWRTVSYNEQFF
TGTGCCAGCAGCTGGAGGACTGTCTCCTACAATGAGCAGTTCTTC
>TRBD2|TRBV11-3|TRBJ2-5
CASSPGLAGGPPYQETQYF
TGTGCCAGCAGTCCGGGACTAGCGGGGGGCCCCCCTTACCAAGAGACCCAGTACTTC
>.|TRBV15|TRBJ1-6
CATSRLLGARNSPLHF
TGTGCCACCAGCAGGCTGTTAGGGGCCCGAAATTCACCCCTCCACTTT
>TRBD2|TRBV27|TRBJ2-1
CASSARLAGASYNEQFF
TGTGCCAGCAGTGCGCGACTAGCGGGAGCCTCCTACAATGAGCAGTTCTTC
>.|TRBV4-1|TRBJ1-1
CASSQGQGNTEAFF
TGCGCCAGCAGCCAAGGTCAGGGCAACACTGAAGCTTTCTTT
>.|TRBV29-1|TRBJ1-1
CSAGLSRAEAFF
TGCAGCGCCGGACTTTCCCGGGCTGAAGCTTTCTTT
>.|TRBV27|TRBJ1-6
CASSLGAGRSPLHF
TGTGCCAGCAGTTTAGGCGCAGGGCGATCACCCCTCCACTTT
>TRBD1|TRBV5-1|TRBJ2-7
CASSFVPLGGQANEQYF
TGCGCCAGCAGCTTTGTCCCCCTGGGCGGACAGGCTAACGAGCAGTACTTC
>.|TRBV15|TRBJ1-2
CATSRGREDYGYTF
TGTGCCACCAGCAGAGGTCGGGAGGACTATGGCTACACCTTC
>.|TRBV19|TRBJ1-6
CASSAEIGASPLHF
TGTGCCAGTAGCGCCGAGATAGGGGCTTCACCCCTCCACTTT
>TRBD2|TRBV19|TRBJ2-7
CASSPLAGPREQYF
TGTGCCAGTAGTCCTCTAGCGGGGCCTCGCGAGCAGTACTTC
>TRBD1|TRBV5-4|TRBJ2-7
CASSLETGEQYF
TGTGCCAGCAGCTTGGAGACAGGGGAACAGTACTTC
>.|TRBV30|TRBJ1-4
CACPAGGRSSIATNEKLFF
TGTGCCTGCCCCGCCGGGGGGAGGTCGTCCATTGCAACTAATGAAAAACTGTTTTTT
>.|TRBV6-1|TRBJ1-1
CASSAQEGRTEAFF
TGTGCCAGCAGTGCCCAGGAAGGGAGAACTGAAGCTTTCTTT
>TRBD2|TRBV7-7|TRBJ2-6
CASSGRGVSGANVLTF
TGTGCTAGCAGTGGACGGGGGGTTTCTGGGGCCAACGTCCTGACTTTC
>.|TRBV30|TRBJ2-5
CAWSVRKEYQETQYF
TGTGCCTGGAGTGTACGTAAGGAGTACCAAGAGACCCAGTACTTC
>TRBD1|TRBV5-1|TRBJ2-7
CASSRQGQGYEQYF
TGCGCCAGCAGTAGACAGGGACAGGGTTACGAGCAGTACTTC
>TRBD2|TRBV7-9|TRBJ2-3
CASSSSGSTDTQYF
TGTGCCAGCAGCTCTAGCGGGAGTACAGATACGCAGTATTTT
>TRBD2|TRBV18|TRBJ2-3
CASSPLPKQRETDTQYF
TGTGCCAGCTCACCACTCCCCAAACAGCGGGAGACAGATACGCAGTATTTT
>.|TRBV30|TRBJ1-6
CAWGGRGSPLHF
TGTGCCTGGGGAGGACGGGGGTCACCCCTCCACTTT
>.|TRBV7-9|TRBJ1-2
CASSFGAGNYGYTF
TGTGCCAGCAGCTTCGGTGCGGGGAACTATGGCTACACCTTC
>.|TRBV4-1|TRBJ1-1
CASSQVGSGGPEAFF
TGCGCCAGCAGCCAAGTGGGTTCGGGAGGACCTGAAGCTTTCTTT